The entry below describes one TCR beta chain. What it binds is not known. This could be a read error, since a much larger clone is one nucleotide away. DNA at around 200 ng, approximately 30,000 T cell genomes, went into sorted-subset replicate PCRs. Libraries were prepared by immunoSEQ multiplex PCR; TCRdb keeps only in-frame clonotypes and omits some of them. The table includes a few hundred thousand clones, approximately 79% detected once. This record belongs to a study of shared clonotypes between healthy human individuals. Study results and caveats: The study drew on few donors, limiting represented genetic and exposure-history diversity.

Each donor was a Caucasian adult residing in Nashville, Tennessee. Germline values: CDR1 SGHRS, CDR2 YFSETQ. This CDR3 is 13 amino acids long. The clonotype was recovered from a man aged 30 to 39 in good health. Sample: memory CD4+ T cells sorted from blood. Indicated subset: CD45RA-negative fraction. This chain connects TRBV5-1 to TRBJ1-1; TRBD1 agrees at 11 bases. CDR3 bases: TGCGCCAACAGCATGGGACAGGGGGGAGAAGCTTTCTTT. This sequence encodes CANSMGQGGEAFF.